This T cell receptor beta chain originates from a study of metastatic and nonmetastatic thyroid tumors. About the research overall: The authors compared repertoires across blood and tumor or nodule tissue from malignant and benign thyroid patients. The study, taken as a whole, reports: When malignant thyroid tumors were compared with benign nodules, TCR beta diversity was reportedly significantly higher in the malignant tumors. This held in both blood and tumor samples.

Per the original methods: What underpinned the distant-metastasis classifier for papillary thyroid cancer was the set of CDR3 differences across clinicopathological groups. TCRdb re-called clones from the PCR reads using MiXCR. Clone size and V and J calls follow TCRdb, not the original study. Of tens of thousands of clones in the sample, approximately 16% were seen once. The entire patient cohort was treatment-naive prior to thyroid surgery. Comment on this clone: No antigen is known for it.

V gave up 6 bases and J gave up 8 bases, with 14 bases separating them. The germline gives CDR1 DFQATT, CDR2 SNEGSKA (reference sequence). The length of the CDR3 is 11 residues. V usage is TRBV20-1 and J usage is TRBJ2-7; D is unresolved. Sequencing input: tumor tissue. This clonotype originated in a female donor with papillary thyroid cancer or a benign thyroid nodule (not recorded which). Some clones in this sample may be carry-over from other donors' samples. CDR3 nucleotide sequence: TGCAGTGCAAGGAAAGTGGTAAAGCAGTACTTC. Protein sequence: CSARKVVKQYF.